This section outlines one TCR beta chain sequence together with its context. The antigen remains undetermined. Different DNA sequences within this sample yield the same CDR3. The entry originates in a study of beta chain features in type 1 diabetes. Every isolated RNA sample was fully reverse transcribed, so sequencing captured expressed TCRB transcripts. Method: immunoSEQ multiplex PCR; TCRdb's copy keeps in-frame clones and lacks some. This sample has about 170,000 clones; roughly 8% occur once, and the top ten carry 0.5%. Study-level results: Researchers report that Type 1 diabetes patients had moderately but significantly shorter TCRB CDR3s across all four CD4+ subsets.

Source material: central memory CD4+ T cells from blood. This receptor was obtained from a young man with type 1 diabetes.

CDR3 in amino acids: CASSFRDRDGYTF. In DNA, the CDR3 is TGTGCCAGCAGTTTCCGGGACAGGGATGGCTACACCTTC. V and J are TRBV27 and TRBJ1-2; 9 bases agree with TRBD1. The V and J ends lost 3 bases and 6 bases, in that order; junction bases with no gene match: 2. Germline-derived CDR1 and CDR2 are MNHEY and SMNVEV (reference sequence). The CDR3 covers 13 residues.